The 4 T cell receptor beta chains given below trace back to one sample, sequenced in a study of Ad26.COV2.S vaccination and SARS-CoV-2 variants. Repertoires were generated with immunoSEQ multiplex PCR, while TCRdb's copy carries only in-frame clones and drops some. The data contain 380,000 or so clones, 88% of them singletons. Described treatment: around 19 received Ad26.COV2.S at low or high dose, single or two shots; about 5 received placebo; per-sample allocation not given. Collection of samples fell on day 63 after the first vaccine or placebo injection. Here the sequenced sample was peripheral blood, taken in a trial of Ad26.COV2.S vaccine versus placebo. The receptors shown here come from a person aged 18-60 years who received the Ad26.COV2.S COVID-19 vaccine or a placebo.

DNA for the CDR3: TGTGCCAGCTTTTGGGACTATGGCTACACCTTC. Translated, it gives CASFWDYGYTF. This chain links TRBV6-5 with TRBJ1-2; D gene uncertain. V was cut by 8 bases and J by 3 bases, with 7 bases left in between. The germline gives CDR1 MNHEY, CDR2 SVGAGI. The CDR3 has 11 residues.

The chain employs TRBV19 and TRBJ2-7; 10 bases agree with TRBD1. The ends lost 4 bases at V and 5 bases at J; junction bases unmatched: 8. The germline V gene has CDR1 LNHDA and CDR2 SQIVND (reference sequence). The CDR3 sequence is 15 residues long. For the CDR3, the DNA is TGTGCCAGTAGTAAGCCGGGACAGGGGTACGACGAGCAGTACTTC. Its protein is CASSKPGQGYDEQYF.

The gene calls are TRBV7-8 and TRBJ2-3; 12 bases match TRBD2. V shed 2 bases, J shed 0 bases, and the junction held 6 bases outside the gene matches. The CDR3 contains 18 residues. CDR1 and CDR2 from the germline V gene are SGHVS and FQNEAQ. The CDR3 coding sequence is TGTGCCAGCAGCTTAACTAGCGGGGGGAGATCTAGCACAGATACGCAGTATTTT. Its translation: CASSLTSGGRSSTDTQYF.

As regards this clone: One junction end does not reproduce the germline sequence, and a read error may be involved. V is TRBV28 and J is TRBJ2-7, with D unresolved. This CDR3 has 10 residues. Germline lookup yields CDR1 MDHEN and CDR2 SYDVKM. CDR3 amino acids: CASSGPYPNF. DNA of the CDR3: TGTGCCAGCAGTGGCCCCTACCCGAACTTC. Complete variable domain (other parts from reference TRBV28 and TRBJ2-7): DVKVTQSSRYLVKRTGEKVFLECVQDMDHENMFWYRQDPGLGLRLIYFSYDVKMKEKGDIPEGYSVSREKKERFSLILESASTNQTSMYLCASSGPYPNFGPGTRLTVT.